Presented here are 20 T cell receptor beta chains from one specimen sequenced in a study of CD8+ T cells in alopecia areata (dated by TCRdb to 2016 to 2019). Library preparation employed the immunoSEQ multiplex PCR assay. RNA was extracted from all samples and reverse transcribed into cDNA as template for TCR sequencing. What TCRdb holds here is the immuneACCESS table cut down to in-frame rearrangements. Part of the clones is not present; checked against another copy, under half of the missing clones reflect an unresolved V gene, and the others are unexplained. The sample includes about 160,000 clones, with around three fifths observed a single time. The ten most abundant clones make up about 0.94% of the sample. The sample's time point label is to be understood as: 4 weeks on oral tofacitinib. Read against the paper, the sample's treatment or condition label means: oral pan-JAK inhibitor, 5-10 mg twice daily.

Sequences were derived from CD4+ T cells sorted from blood, sampled at week 4, from a patient treated with tofacitinib. These receptors originate from a human donor with alopecia areata.

V gene TRBV5-1 combines with J gene TRBJ1-1; maybe TRBD1 (6 bases). Germline CDR1 is SGHRS and CDR2 is YFSETQ. V shed 3 bases and J shed 7 bases, with 10 bases lying between them. CDR3 length: 12 residues. The CDR3 DNA sequence: TGCGCCAGCAGCTCCCAGGGGAATGAAGCTTTCTTT. This encodes CASSSQGNEAFF.

This CDR3 is CASSQGTAQPQHF. The CDR3 DNA reads TGCGCCAGCAGCCAAGGAACAGCACAGCCCCAGCATTTT. The chain carries TRBV4-1 and TRBJ1-5; D remains unclear. The length of the CDR3 is 13 residues. Between the trimmed V and J ends, which lost 1 base and 7 bases, there was a span of 8 bases. Germline loops: CDR1 MGHRA, CDR2 YSYEKL.

The chain is built from TRBV7-2 and TRBJ2-5; tentatively, D is TRBD2 (5 bases). The CDR3 is 13 residues long. The V and J ends lost 2 bases and 7 bases respectively, with 11 bases between them. Germline V lookup: CDR1 SGHTA, CDR2 FQGNSA. This CDR3 reads CASSLQEAGTQYF. The CDR3, as DNA: TGTGCCAGCAGCTTACAGGAGGCGGGGACCCAGTACTTC.

This clone was detected only once. This chain connects TRBV2 to TRBJ2-5; tentative D call: TRBD2 (6 bases). Germline V lookup: CDR1 SNHLY, CDR2 FYNNEI. This CDR3 has 16 amino acids. V was shortened by 6 bases and J by 0 bases, with 17 bases between the two germline ends. CDR3 region: CASRPQLAQYQETQYF. In DNA, the CDR3 is TGTGCCAGCAGACCCCAACTAGCACAGTACCAAGAGACCCAGTACTTC.

The chain recombines TRBV5-1 with TRBJ2-7; 8 bases are shared with TRBD1. This CDR3 contains 16 residues. V was pared by 0 bases and J by 3 bases, with 8 bases of the junction left unmatched. Germline lookup yields CDR1 SGHRS and CDR2 YFSETQ. The DNA for the CDR3 is TGCGCCAGCAGCTTGGCCCAGGGACAGGCACTCTACGAGCAGTACTTC. As protein: CASSLAQGQALYEQYF.

The chain has TRBV29-1 and TRBJ2-4; no definite D call. This CDR3 spans 14 amino acids. The germline gives CDR1 SQVTM, CDR2 ANQGSEA. Between the trimmed V and J ends, which lost 4 bases and 1 base, there was a span of 11 bases. The CDR3 DNA follows: TGCAGCGTTGTTGACCCTTTGGCCAAAAACATTCAGTACTTC. Amino acid sequence: CSVVDPLAKNIQYF.

The rearrangement links TRBV6-6 to TRBJ1-1; a weak D match, TRBD1 (5 bases). Trimming took off 2 bases at V and 3 bases at J, with 10 bases between the two ends. CDR1 and CDR2 (germline): MNHNY, SVGAGI (reference sequence). The CDR3 sequence is 14 residues long. The CDR3, as DNA: TGTGCCAGCAGTTACAGACAGTTTGACACTGAAGCTTTCTTT. As protein: CASSYRQFDTEAFF.

This chain uses TRBV29-1 with TRBJ2-3, with 9 nucleotides matching TRBD1. This CDR3 comprises 15 residues. Trimming cost V 6 bases and J 3 bases; bases outside gene matches: 10. The germline V gene has CDR1 SQVTM and CDR2 ANQGSEA. CDR3 in amino acids: CSVRPQGAQTDTQYF. CDR3 nucleotides: TGCAGCGTCAGACCACAGGGGGCTCAGACAGATACGCAGTATTTT.

The chain recombines TRBV30 with TRBJ2-5; D gene unclear. The V end lost 0 bases, the J end lost 5 bases, and 7 bases lay between the germline ends. The CDR3 runs to 12 residues. CDR1 is GTSNPN and CDR2 is SVGIG in the germline V gene (reference sequence). In nucleotides, the CDR3 is TGTGCCTGGAGTGTACTGGGGGAGACCCAGTACTTC. As protein: CAWSVLGETQYF. Variable domain in full (rest from reference TRBV30 and TRBJ2-5): SQTIHQWPATLVQPVGSPLSLECTVEGTSNPNLYWYRQAAGRGLQLLFYSVGIGQISSEVPQNLSASRPQDRQFILSSKKLLLSDSGFYLCAWSVLGETQYFGPGTRLLVL.

The chain is built from TRBV9 and TRBJ2-6, with D perhaps matching TRBD2 (5 bases). CDR1 is SGDLS, CDR2 YYNGEE, per germline. The CDR3 totals 11 residues. V gave up 2 bases and J gave up 12 bases, with 6 bases separating them. The CDR3 DNA is TGTGCCAGCAGCGTTGGAGGCGTCCTGACTTTC. Its translation is CASSVGGVLTF.

The J gene is TRBJ1-1, the V gene TRBV23-1; D unclear. TRBV23-1 is assigned to the ORF class and has an uncertain function. Deletions cut 3 bases from V and 10 bases from J, with 15 bases between. There are 13 residues in the CDR3. The CDR3, as DNA: TGCGCCAGCAGTCACATTGGAAGGGCCCCAGCTTTCTTT. Protein sequence: CASSHIGRAPAFF.

Written as DNA, the CDR3 is TGCGCCAGCAGCTTGGCCAGCGGGGGATTGGAGACCCAGTACTTC. It is translated as CASSLASGGLETQYF. This chain joins TRBV5-1 and TRBJ2-5; TRBD2 matches at 8 bases. The CDR3 runs to 15 residues. Germline trimming cut 0 bases from V and 5 bases from J; bases unmatched to any gene: 6. Germline CDR1 SGHRS, CDR2 YFSETQ.

This clone was seen a few times. The chain has TRBV5-5 and TRBJ1-1; 7 positions match TRBD1. CDR3 length: 16 amino acids. The V gene end was trimmed by 4 bases and the J gene end by 4 bases; junction bases not matched to a gene: 13. Germline CDR1 reads SGHKS; CDR2 reads YYEKEE (reference sequence). As DNA, the CDR3 is TGTGCCAGCAGCCTGATGACAGGGTCGGGTCCCACTGAAGCTTTCTTT. Translating gives CASSLMTGSGPTEAFF. Combining the CDR3 with reference TRBV5-5 and TRBJ1-1 gives the whole variable domain DAGVTQSPTHLIKTRGQQVTLRCSPISGHKSVSWYQQVLGQGPQFIFQYYEKEERGRGNFPDRFSARQFPNYSSELNVNALLLGDSALYLCASSLMTGSGPTEAFFGQGTRLTVV.

V gene TRBV6-5 combines with J gene TRBJ2-5, with TRBD1 matching 11 bases. In germline, CDR1 is MNHEY, CDR2 SVGAGI. The trim removed 8 bases at V and 3 bases at J, leaving 2 bases unmatched. The CDR3 length is 13 residues. CDR3 residues: CASRTGGEETQYF. The CDR3 DNA follows: TGTGCCAGCCGGACAGGGGGCGAAGAGACCCAGTACTTC.

This clone was detected only a few times. The chain employs TRBV7-2 and TRBJ2-7; TRBD2 aligns across 10 bases. J gave up 2 bases and V 5 bases, and 6 bases lay outside the gene matches. Germline V CDR1 and CDR2: SGHTA, FQGNSA. CDR3 length: 15 amino acids. The CDR3 bases are TGTGCCAGCAGCACTACTAGCGGGGTAACCTACGAGCAGTACTTC. This translates into CASSTTSGVTYEQYF.

The chain joins TRBV5-4 to TRBJ1-6; D is unclear. Germline assignment: CDR1 SGHNT and CDR2 YYREEE (reference sequence). Trimming left V 3 bases short and J 5 bases short, with 15 bases between. This CDR3 spans 16 amino acids. CDR3 in amino acids: CASSSGASINNSPLHF. DNA for the CDR3: TGTGCCAGCAGCTCCGGAGCATCCATCAATAATTCACCCCTCCACTTT.

The CDR3 coding sequence is TGTGCCTGGAGCCAAGACAGCCAGAGCTCCTACGAGCAGTACTTC. This sequence encodes CAWSQDSQSSYEQYF. The genes are TRBV30 and TRBJ2-7; D perhaps matches TRBD1 (5 bases). Germline CDR1 reads GTSNPN; CDR2 reads SVGIG (reference sequence). V was shortened by 3 bases and J by 0 bases, with 15 bases between the two germline ends. There are 15 residues in the CDR3. Using reference TRBV30 and TRBJ2-7 for the parts outside the CDR3, the full variable domain is SQTIHQWPATLVQPVGSPLSLECTVEGTSNPNLYWYRQAAGRGLQLLFYSVGIGQISSEVPQNLSASRPQDRQFILSSKKLLLSDSGFYLCAWSQDSQSSYEQYFGPGTRLTVT.

The chain combines TRBV7-3 with TRBJ2-7; D is perhaps TRBD1 or TRBD2 (5 bases each). Germline V gene data show CDR1 as SGHTA and CDR2 as FQGTGA. The germline V and J ends were trimmed by 3 bases and 5 bases, with 14 bases remaining between them. The CDR3 covers 14 residues. The CDR3 coding sequence is TGTGCCAGCAGCTTCGGGGCCCTTGGAAACGAGCAGTACTTC. This translates into CASSFGALGNEQYF.

V and J are TRBV15 and TRBJ1-1; D is ambiguous. Germline V CDR1 and CDR2: LNHNV, YYDKDF (reference sequence). Trimming pared 0 bases from V and 3 bases from J, leaving 8 bases between. This CDR3 is 14 amino acids long. The CDR3 DNA reads TGTGCCACCAGCAGAGATGTGGGAGACACTGAAGCTTTCTTT. Translating it yields CATSRDVGDTEAFF.

CDR3 DNA: TGTGCCAGCAGTGAGCTAGCGGGGGCCTACACCGGGGAGCTGTTTTTT. Translated, it gives CASSELAGAYTGELFF. The chain couples TRBV6-1 to TRBJ2-2; TRBD2 agrees at 10 bases. The CDR3 runs to 16 residues. Germline V lookup: CDR1 MNHNS, CDR2 SASEGT. J was trimmed by 3 bases and V by 3 bases; bases with no gene match: 4.